This entry lists 31 T cell receptor beta chains sequenced from one sample in a study of blood T cells in healthy people across ages. A second roughly 6 to 11 cycle PCR used barcoded and J-beta primers. TCRdb reprocessed the 5' RACE reads via MiXCR and lists one record per CDR3 protein. The sample includes roughly 930,000 distinct CDR3 sequences, around 46% of them seen just once. The specimen was blood. The receptors derive from a man between 25 and 39 years old in good health.

This rearrangement joins TRBV6-1 to TRBJ2-3; 10 nucleotides align to TRBD1. With 8 bases clipped from V and 8 bases from J, the junction kept 7 bases outside the gene matches. CDR3 length equals 13 residues. Looked up from germline, CDR1 is MNHNS and CDR2 is SASEGT. The chain's CDR3 is CASDRGLKGTQYF. The CDR3 nucleotides are TGTGCCAGCGACAGGGGGCTAAAGGGTACGCAGTATTTT.

The chain links TRBV20-1 to TRBJ2-3; the D gene is possibly TRBD2 (6 bases). This CDR3 has 14 amino acids. Germline V lookup: CDR1 DFQATT, CDR2 SNEGSKA (reference sequence). Trimming took off 4 bases at V and 1 base at J, with 12 bases between the two ends. The CDR3, as DNA: TGCAGTGCTATTGCGGGACGCGGCACAGATACGCAGTATTTT. This sequence encodes CSAIAGRGTDTQYF.

The chain links TRBV29-1 to TRBJ2-1; D remains unclear. Germline-derived CDR1 and CDR2 are SQVTM and ANQGSEA. CDR3 length: 13 amino acids. V dropped 7 bases and J dropped 6 bases, with 16 bases sitting between them. In nucleotides, the CDR3 is TGCAGCGCTTCTAAATCCGGAGTCAATGAGCAGTTCTTC. It yields the protein CSASKSGVNEQFF.

This clonotype turned up a few times. V usage is TRBV6-1 and J usage is TRBJ1-2; no reliable D call. The germline CDR1 and CDR2 sequences are MNHNS and SASEGT. Deletions cut 4 bases from V and 5 bases from J, with 17 bases between. This CDR3 is built from 15 residues. The CDR3 region has the DNA TGTGCCAGCAGTGGCGGCCGGGGTGGAACTTATGGCTACACCTTC. Its translation: CASSGGRGGTYGYTF.

This clonotype came up a few times. This chain uses TRBV29-1 with TRBJ2-7; 10 bases map to TRBD1. The V and J ends lost 7 bases and 3 bases, in that order; junction bases with no gene match: 9. This CDR3 contains 14 residues. The germline CDR1 and CDR2 sequences are SQVTM and ANQGSEA. CDR3 DNA sequence: TGCAGCGCGACCGCGACAGGGGGCCACTACGAGCAGTACTTC. It translates to CSATATGGHYEQYF.

The rearrangement uses TRBV4-2 and TRBJ1-1; 9 nucleotides agree with TRBD1. The V and J ends lost 3 bases and 4 bases, in that order; junction bases with no gene match: 3. CDR1 and CDR2 from the germline V gene are LGHNA and YNFKEQ. The CDR3 is made up of 14 amino acids. The CDR3 region has the DNA TGTGCCAGCAGCCACGGGACAGGGATCACTGAAGCTTTCTTT. It encodes CASSHGTGITEAFF.

V is TRBV6-1 and J is TRBJ2-7, with no clear D. V dropped 2 bases and J dropped 3 bases, with 8 bases sitting between them. The CDR3 length is 13 residues. Germline lookup yields CDR1 MNHNS and CDR2 SASEGT. The CDR3 DNA follows: TGTGCCAGCAGTGAACAAGTAGTCTACGAGCAGTACTTC. Protein sequence: CASSEQVVYEQYF.

This clonotype was seen many times. The chain combines TRBV9 with TRBJ2-7, with D maybe TRBD1 (6 bases). The CDR3 extends over 14 amino acids. Per the germline V gene, CDR1 is SGDLS and CDR2 is YYNGEE. V lost 4 bases, J lost 4 bases, and 15 bases lay in between. CDR3 sequence: CASSRNRVGYEQYF. CDR3 DNA sequence: TGTGCCAGCAGCCGGAACAGGGTGGGGTACGAGCAGTACTTC.

This chain connects TRBV6-2 or TRBV6-3 to TRBJ2-1; D remains unclear. Per germline, CDR1 MNHEY and CDR2 SVGEGT. Trimming shortened V by 4 bases and J by 6 bases, and 10 bases separated the two germline ends. CDR3 size: 13 residues. CDR3 amino acids: CASSSGTINEQFF. CDR3 DNA sequence: TGTGCCAGCAGTTCCGGAACCATCAATGAGCAGTTCTTC.

The CDR3 here is CSARLPGLEGGRPQHF. In DNA form, the CDR3 reads TGCAGTGCTAGATTACCGGGACTGGAGGGCGGGAGGCCCCAGCATTTT. J is TRBJ1-5 and V is TRBV20-1, with a weak D call TRBD1 (5 bases). The CDR3 totals 16 residues. The germline gives CDR1 DFQATT, CDR2 SNEGSKA (reference sequence). Trimming removed 2 bases from V and 9 bases from J, with 23 bases in between.

The chain uses TRBV6-5 and TRBJ2-5; D may match TRBD1 or TRBD2 (5 bases each). The DNA matches TRBJ2-7 better at its end, which makes the J call doubtful. This CDR3 is 15 amino acids long. In germline, CDR1 is MNHEY, CDR2 SVGAGI. The CDR3 DNA is TGTGCCAGCAGCGCAAGGGACGGACGGAAAGCCGAGCAGTACTTC. Encoded protein: CASSARDGRKAEQYF.

This clonotype was recorded many times. This rearrangement joins TRBV20-1 to TRBJ1-1; 7 nucleotides align to TRBD1. Germline assignment: CDR1 DFQATT and CDR2 SNEGSKA (reference sequence). CDR3 length equals 10 residues. V shed 5 bases, J shed 10 bases, and the junction held 4 bases outside the gene matches. CDR3 region: CSARTGGAFF. In DNA, the CDR3 is TGCAGTGCTCGGACAGGAGGAGCTTTCTTT.

V gene TRBV4-1 combines with J gene TRBJ1-4; no clear D gene. This CDR3 comprises 16 residues. Trimming removed 0 bases from V and 8 bases from J, with 16 bases in between. The germline gives CDR1 MGHRA, CDR2 YSYEKL. CDR3 residues: CASSQDLGRVKEKLFF. Here the CDR3 DNA reads TGCGCCAGCAGCCAAGATCTCGGCAGAGTCAAAGAAAAACTGTTTTTT.

This sequence joins TRBV6-5 and TRBJ1-1; 11 bases agree with TRBD1. The CDR3 length is 15 residues. V shed 2 bases, J shed 6 bases, and the junction held 5 bases outside the gene matches. Germline V gene sequence: CDR1 MNHEY, CDR2 SVGAGI. DNA of the CDR3: TGTGCCAGCAGTTACGGGGGACAGGGGGGTCCTGAAGCTTTCTTT. This encodes CASSYGGQGGPEAFF.

Comment on this clonotype: A much larger clone lies one base from this, so it may be a read error. This chain joins TRBV29-1 and TRBJ2-7, with D hard to call. In germline, CDR1 is SQVTM, CDR2 ANQGSEA. The CDR3 contains 11 residues. CDR3 protein: CSVGGEETQHF. The CDR3 nucleotides are TGCAGCGTTGGAGGAGAAGAGACCCAGCACTTC.

As regards this clonotype: One end of the junction varies from germline; a read error may be responsible. This chain links TRBV7-2 with TRBJ1-5, with 7 bases fitting TRBD1. The CDR3 totals 14 residues. Germline V lookup: CDR1 SGHTA, CDR2 FQGNSA. CDR3 protein: CASSGDSENRPQHF. The CDR3 nucleotides are TGTGCCAGCAGCGGGGACAGCGAAAATCGGCCCCAGCATTTT.

This clonotype was picked up one time. A much larger clone sits a single nucleotide away, making a read error possible. The V and J genes are TRBV4-1 and TRBJ2-1; TRBD1 is a possible D gene (5 bases). Germline V lookup: CDR1 MGHRA, CDR2 YSYEKL. V was shortened by 5 bases and J by 5 bases, with 13 bases between the two germline ends. This CDR3 comprises 14 residues. CDR3 bases: TGCGCCAGCAGCGCCCAGGTAGGGGACAATGAGCAGTTCTTC. Translation: CASSAQVGDNEQFF.

The rearrangement uses TRBV28 and TRBJ2-1; D is perhaps TRBD2 (5 bases). The V end lost 8 bases, the J end lost 5 bases, and 13 bases lay between the germline ends. Germline V gene data show CDR1 as MDHEN and CDR2 as SYDVKM. The CDR3 is 13 amino acids. DNA for the CDR3: TGTGCCAGCCAAGGGAGCCCCCACAATGAGCAGTTCTTC. Amino acids: CASQGSPHNEQFF.

This clonotype has a handful of counts. The chain joins TRBV15 to TRBJ2-1; tentative D call: TRBD1 (5 bases). Germline V gene lookup returns CDR1 LNHNV and CDR2 YYDKDF (reference sequence). The CDR3 is 14 residues long. V lost 7 bases and J lost 2, with 12 bases in between. As DNA, the CDR3 is TGTGCCACCATGGGGCAGAGAACCTACAATGAGCAGTTCTTC. Its protein product is CATMGQRTYNEQFF. Filled out from reference TRBV15 and TRBJ2-1, the complete variable domain reads DAMVIQNPRYQVTQFGKPVTLSCSQTLNHNVMYWYQQKSSQAPKLLFHYYDKDFNNEADTPDNFQSRRPNTSFCFLDIRSPGLGDTAMYLCATMGQRTYNEQFFGPGTRLTVL.

V gene TRBV19 combines with J gene TRBJ2-7; 7 bases map to TRBD1. The end of the DNA aligns better with TRBJ2-5, so the J call may be wrong. The CDR3 has 15 residues. Per the germline V gene, CDR1 is LNHDA and CDR2 is SQIVND (reference sequence). The CDR3 sequence is CASRLRQGLQETQYF. CDR3 sequence (DNA): TGTGCCAGTAGACTTCGACAGGGCCTTCAAGAGACCCAGTACTTC.

This clonotype turned up a few times. V gene TRBV9 combines with J gene TRBJ2-1; 8 positions match TRBD2. The CDR3 has 17 residues. In germline, CDR1 is SGDLS, CDR2 YYNGEE. The J segment lost 2 bases and the V segment lost 0 bases, leaving 7 bases of the junction unmatched. This CDR3 reads CASSVAASGGPYNEQFF. The CDR3 DNA reads as TGTGCCAGCAGCGTAGCGGCAAGCGGGGGCCCCTACAATGAGCAGTTCTTC.

This rearrangement joins TRBV2 to TRBJ1-5; a weak D match, TRBD1 (5 bases). Germline loops: CDR1 SNHLY, CDR2 FYNNEI. The CDR3 length is 15 residues. The V gene lost 6 bases and the J gene lost 3 bases, with 15 bases spanning the gap. The CDR3 loop is CASRDQGLDNQPQHF. CDR3 DNA sequence: TGTGCCAGCAGAGATCAGGGTTTGGACAATCAGCCCCAGCATTTT.

The chain uses TRBV5-1 and TRBJ2-7; 7 nucleotides align to TRBD1. The V gene end was trimmed by 0 bases and the J gene end by 0 bases; junction bases not matched to a gene: 3. CDR1 SGHRS and CDR2 YFSETQ come from the germline V gene. The CDR3 is 15 amino acids. The CDR3, as DNA: TGCGCCAGCAGCTTGGAGGGACAGATCTCCTACGAGCAGTACTTC. Encoded protein: CASSLEGQISYEQYF.

This clonotype was detected a few times. The chain employs TRBV9 and TRBJ1-1, with a tentative D call TRBD1 (5 bases). This CDR3 has 16 residues. Germline V gives CDR1 SGDLS, CDR2 YYNGEE. V was cut by 0 bases and J by 5 bases, with 17 bases left in between. The CDR3, as DNA: TGTGCCAGCAGCGTAGGAGGCGGCTTTGAGGGGACTGAAGCTTTCTTT. Amino acid sequence: CASSVGGGFEGTEAFF.

The V call is TRBV28, the J call TRBJ1-2; D might be TRBD1 (6 bases). The germline V and J ends were trimmed by 5 bases and 3 bases, with 19 bases remaining between them. The germline CDR1 and CDR2 sequences are MDHEN and SYDVKM. The CDR3 has 16 residues. The CDR3 sequence is CASSEPTGRTYYGYTF. The CDR3 DNA sequence: TGTGCCAGCAGTGAACCAACAGGGAGAACTTACTATGGCTACACCTTC.

The genes are TRBV28 and TRBJ2-1; a possible D gene is TRBD1 (5 bases). Trimming shortened V by 3 bases and J by 5 bases, and 17 bases separated the two germline ends. The CDR3 spans 16 residues. The germline CDR1 and CDR2 sequences are MDHEN and SYDVKM. This chain's CDR3 is CASSFISLTVDNEQFF. CDR3 DNA: TGTGCCAGCAGTTTCATCTCCCTGACAGTGGACAATGAGCAGTTCTTC.

The V and J genes are TRBV7-9 and TRBJ2-3; tentative D call: TRBD2 (5 bases). The length of the CDR3 is 15 residues. Trimming stripped 1 base from V and 5 bases from J, with 13 bases between. The germline V gene has CDR1 SEHNR and CDR2 FQNEAQ (reference sequence). For the CDR3, the DNA is TGTGCCAGCAGCTTAGTAGGAGGAGTCAGAGATACGCAGTATTTT. Protein sequence: CASSLVGGVRDTQYF.

The rearrangement links TRBV6-5 to TRBJ1-2; 11 positions agree with TRBD1. Unmatched junction bases numbered 6, after V lost 5 bases and J lost 4 bases. The CDR3 runs to 15 residues. Germline CDR1 is MNHEY and CDR2 is SVGAGI. The CDR3 loop is CASSIRTGGSYGYTF. CDR3 DNA: TGTGCCAGCAGTATCCGGACAGGGGGCAGCTATGGCTACACCTTC.

The chain links TRBV6-1 to TRBJ1-5; no clear D gene. The CDR3 totals 11 residues. Trimming pared 6 bases from V and 11 bases from J, leaving 11 bases between. Germline CDR1 reads MNHNS; CDR2 reads SASEGT. The CDR3 region has the DNA TGTGCCAGCAGGTTTGAGGGCGCCCAGCATTTT. Translating it yields CASRFEGAQHF.

This chain joins TRBV7-2 and TRBJ1-4; TRBD1 aligns across 8 bases. The CDR3 runs 17 residues. Germline V gene sequence: CDR1 SGHTA, CDR2 FQGNSA. V lost 5 bases to trimming and J lost 2 bases; unmatched junction nucleotides: 10. CDR3 sequence: CASSPPGQAPTNEKLFF. The CDR3 nucleotides read TGTGCCAGCAGCCCACCGGGACAGGCCCCCACTAATGAAAAACTGTTTTTT.

CDR3 amino acids: CANTPGSGGWTGELFF. As DNA, the CDR3 is TGTGCCAACACCCCGGGGTCGGGGGGCTGGACCGGGGAGCTGTTTTTT. The chain carries TRBV2 and TRBJ2-2; tentatively, D is TRBD2 (7 bases). Germline lookup yields CDR1 SNHLY and CDR2 FYNNEI. V was pared by 10 bases and J by 5 bases, with 23 bases between. The CDR3 length is 16 residues.